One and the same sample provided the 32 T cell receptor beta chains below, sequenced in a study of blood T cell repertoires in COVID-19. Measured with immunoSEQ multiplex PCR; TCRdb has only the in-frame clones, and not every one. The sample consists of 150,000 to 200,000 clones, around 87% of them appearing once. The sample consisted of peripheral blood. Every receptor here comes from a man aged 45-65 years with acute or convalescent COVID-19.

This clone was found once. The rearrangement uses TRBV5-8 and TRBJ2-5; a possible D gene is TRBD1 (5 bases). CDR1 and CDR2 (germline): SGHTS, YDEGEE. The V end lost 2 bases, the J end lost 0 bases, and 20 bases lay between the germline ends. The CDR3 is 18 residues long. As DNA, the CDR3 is TGTGCCAGCAGCTTCCGGACACTACCCCGGCGGTACCAAGAGACCCAGTACTTC. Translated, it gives CASSFRTLPRRYQETQYF.

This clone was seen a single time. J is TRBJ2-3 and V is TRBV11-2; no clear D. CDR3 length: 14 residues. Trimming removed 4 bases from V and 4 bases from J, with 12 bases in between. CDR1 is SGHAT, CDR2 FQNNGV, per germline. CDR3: CASSYSPSADTQYF. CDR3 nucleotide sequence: TGTGCCAGCAGCTATTCCCCCTCCGCAGATACGCAGTATTTT.

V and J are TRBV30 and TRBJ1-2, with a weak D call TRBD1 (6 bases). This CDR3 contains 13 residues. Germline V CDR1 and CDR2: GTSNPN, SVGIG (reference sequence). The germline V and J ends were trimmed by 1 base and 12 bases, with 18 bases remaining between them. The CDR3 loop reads CAWSDTGWGGNTF. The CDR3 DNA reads TGTGCCTGGAGTGATACAGGGTGGGGTGGAAACACCTTC.

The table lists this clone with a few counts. CDR3 bases: TGTGCCAGTAGTTACAGAGACAGCAATCAGCCCCAGCATTTT. Its translation: CASSYRDSNQPQHF. The chain uses TRBV19 and TRBJ1-5; D gene ambiguous. The CDR3 totals 14 residues. V lost 5 bases and J lost 1, with 9 bases in between. Germline loops: CDR1 LNHDA, CDR2 SQIVND (reference sequence).

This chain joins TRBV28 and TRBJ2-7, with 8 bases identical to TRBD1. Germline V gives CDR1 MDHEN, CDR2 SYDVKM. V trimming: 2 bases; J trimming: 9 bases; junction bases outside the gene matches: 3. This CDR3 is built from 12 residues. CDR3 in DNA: TGTGCCAGCAGTTTAGGGACAGGCCGGCAGTACGTC. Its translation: CASSLGTGRQYV.

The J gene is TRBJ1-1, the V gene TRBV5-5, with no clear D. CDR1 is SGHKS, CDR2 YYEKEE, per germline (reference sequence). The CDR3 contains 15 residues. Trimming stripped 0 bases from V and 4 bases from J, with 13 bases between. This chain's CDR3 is CASSLAGGEGTEAFF. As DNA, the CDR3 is TGTGCCAGCAGCTTGGCCGGCGGGGAAGGCACTGAAGCTTTCTTT.

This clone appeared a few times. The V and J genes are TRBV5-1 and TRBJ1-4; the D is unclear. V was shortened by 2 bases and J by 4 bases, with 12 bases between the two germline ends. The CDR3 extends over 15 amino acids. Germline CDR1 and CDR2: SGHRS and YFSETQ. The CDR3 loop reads CASSLRWRSNEKLFF. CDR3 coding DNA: TGCGCCAGCAGCTTAAGGTGGCGGAGTAATGAAAAACTGTTTTTT.

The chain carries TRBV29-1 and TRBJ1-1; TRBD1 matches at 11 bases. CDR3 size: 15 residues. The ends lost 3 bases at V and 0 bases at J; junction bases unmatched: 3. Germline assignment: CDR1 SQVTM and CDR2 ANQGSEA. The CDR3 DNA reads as TGCAGCGTTGAGGGGACAGGGGGATTGAACACTGAAGCTTTCTTT. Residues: CSVEGTGGLNTEAFF.

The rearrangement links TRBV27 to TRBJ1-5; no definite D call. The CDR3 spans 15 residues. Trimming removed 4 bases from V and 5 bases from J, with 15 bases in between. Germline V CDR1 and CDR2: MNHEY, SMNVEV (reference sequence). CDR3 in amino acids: CASSSRRQRDQPQHF. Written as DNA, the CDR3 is TGTGCCAGCAGTTCCAGACGCCAGCGCGATCAGCCCCAGCATTTT.

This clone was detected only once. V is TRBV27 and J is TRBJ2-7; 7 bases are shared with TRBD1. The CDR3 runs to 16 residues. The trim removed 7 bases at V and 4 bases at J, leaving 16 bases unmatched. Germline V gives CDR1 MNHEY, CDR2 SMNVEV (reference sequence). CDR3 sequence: CASKWTGTAKRYEQYF. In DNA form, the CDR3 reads TGTGCCAGCAAATGGACCGGGACAGCAAAAAGGTACGAGCAGTACTTC.

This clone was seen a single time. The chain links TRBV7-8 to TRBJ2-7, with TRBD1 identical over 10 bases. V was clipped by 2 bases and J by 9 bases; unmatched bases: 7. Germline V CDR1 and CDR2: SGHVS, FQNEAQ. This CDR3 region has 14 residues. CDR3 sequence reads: CASSLRDRGGRQYV. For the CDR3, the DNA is TGTGCCAGCAGCTTACGGGACAGGGGAGGAAGGCAGTACGTC.

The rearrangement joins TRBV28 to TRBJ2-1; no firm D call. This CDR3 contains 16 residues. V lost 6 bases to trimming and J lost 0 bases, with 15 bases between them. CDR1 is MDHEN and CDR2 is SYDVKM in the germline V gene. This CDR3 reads CASRQTTASSYNEQFF. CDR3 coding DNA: TGTGCCAGCAGGCAAACGACCGCTAGCTCCTACAATGAGCAGTTCTTC.

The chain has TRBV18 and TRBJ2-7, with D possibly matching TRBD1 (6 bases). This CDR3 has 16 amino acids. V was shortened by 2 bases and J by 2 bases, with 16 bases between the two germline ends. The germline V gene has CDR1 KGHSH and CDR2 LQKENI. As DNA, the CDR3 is TGTGCCAGCTCACCAGATCAGTCAGGGGTAGCCTACGAGCAGTACTTC. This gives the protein CASSPDQSGVAYEQYF.

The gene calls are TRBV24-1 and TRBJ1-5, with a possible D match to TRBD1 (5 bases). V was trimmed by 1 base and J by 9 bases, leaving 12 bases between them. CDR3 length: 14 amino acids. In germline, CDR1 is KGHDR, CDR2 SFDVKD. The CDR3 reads CATSDLWGESPQHF. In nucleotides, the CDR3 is TGTGCCACCAGTGATTTATGGGGGGAGTCGCCCCAGCATTTT.

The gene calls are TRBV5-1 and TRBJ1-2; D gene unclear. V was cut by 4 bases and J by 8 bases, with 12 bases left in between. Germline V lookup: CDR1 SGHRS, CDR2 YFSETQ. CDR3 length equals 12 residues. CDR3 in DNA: TGCGCCAGCAGCCTCGACTGGTCCGGCTACACCTTC. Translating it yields CASSLDWSGYTF.

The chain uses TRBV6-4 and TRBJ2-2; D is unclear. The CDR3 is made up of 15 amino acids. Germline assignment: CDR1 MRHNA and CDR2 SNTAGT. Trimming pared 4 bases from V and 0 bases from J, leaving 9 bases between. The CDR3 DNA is TGTGCCAGCAGTGCTGGCCACGCGAACACCGGGGAGCTGTTTTTT. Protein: CASSAGHANTGELFF.

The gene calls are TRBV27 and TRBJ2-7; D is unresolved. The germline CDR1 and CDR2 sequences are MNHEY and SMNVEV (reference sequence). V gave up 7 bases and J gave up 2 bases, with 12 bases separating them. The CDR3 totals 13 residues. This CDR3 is CASNYTLTYEQYV. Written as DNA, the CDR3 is TGTGCCAGCAACTATACTCTGACCTACGAGCAGTACGTC.

The CDR3 loop reads CASSRTGNTEAFF. The DNA for the CDR3 is TGTGCCAGCAGTAGGACAGGGAACACTGAAGCTTTCTTT. V is TRBV2 and J is TRBJ1-1, with 7 bases aligning to TRBD1. The germline V gene encodes CDR1 SNHLY and CDR2 FYNNEI. This CDR3 is 13 amino acids long. After removal of 5 bases from V and 1 base from J, the junction contained 1 base not matched to a gene.

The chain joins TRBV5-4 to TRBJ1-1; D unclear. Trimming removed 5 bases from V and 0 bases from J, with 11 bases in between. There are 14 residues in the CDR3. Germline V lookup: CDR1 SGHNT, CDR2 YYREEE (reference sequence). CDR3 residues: CASSIGALNTEAFF. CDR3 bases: TGTGCCAGCAGTATCGGAGCGCTGAACACTGAAGCTTTCTTT.

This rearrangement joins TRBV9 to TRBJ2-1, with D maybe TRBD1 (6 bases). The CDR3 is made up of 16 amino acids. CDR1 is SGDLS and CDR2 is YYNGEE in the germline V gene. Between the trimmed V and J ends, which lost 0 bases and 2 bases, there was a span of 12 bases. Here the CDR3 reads CASSVASQGAYNEQFF. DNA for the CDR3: TGTGCCAGCAGCGTAGCTTCACAGGGCGCCTACAATGAGCAGTTCTTC.

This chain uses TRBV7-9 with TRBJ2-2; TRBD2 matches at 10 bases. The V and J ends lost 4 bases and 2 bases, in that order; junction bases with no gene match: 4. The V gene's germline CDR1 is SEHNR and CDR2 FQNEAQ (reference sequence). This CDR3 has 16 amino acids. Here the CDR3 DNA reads TGTGCCAGCAGCTCTTCTAGCGGGGGAAACACCGGGGAGCTGTTTTTT. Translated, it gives CASSSSSGGNTGELFF. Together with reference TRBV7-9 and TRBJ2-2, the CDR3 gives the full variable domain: DTGVSQNPRHKITKRGQNVTFRCDPISEHNRLYWYRQTLGQGPEFLTYFQNEAQLEKSRLLSDRFSAERPKGSFSTLEIQRTEQGDSAMYLCASSSSSGGNTGELFFGEGSRLTVL.

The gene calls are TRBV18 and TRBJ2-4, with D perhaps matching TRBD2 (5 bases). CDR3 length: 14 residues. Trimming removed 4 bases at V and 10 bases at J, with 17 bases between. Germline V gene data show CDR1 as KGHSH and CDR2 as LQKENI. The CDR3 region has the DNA TGTGCCAGCTCACGCACTAGGGAGACGGGGATTCAGTACTTC. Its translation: CASSRTRETGIQYF.

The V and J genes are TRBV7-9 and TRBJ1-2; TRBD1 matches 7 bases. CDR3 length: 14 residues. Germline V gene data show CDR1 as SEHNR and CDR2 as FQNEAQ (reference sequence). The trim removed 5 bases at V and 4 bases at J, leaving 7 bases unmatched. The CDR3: CASSVKGAGYGYTF. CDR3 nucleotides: TGTGCCAGCAGCGTCAAGGGGGCCGGCTATGGCTACACCTTC.

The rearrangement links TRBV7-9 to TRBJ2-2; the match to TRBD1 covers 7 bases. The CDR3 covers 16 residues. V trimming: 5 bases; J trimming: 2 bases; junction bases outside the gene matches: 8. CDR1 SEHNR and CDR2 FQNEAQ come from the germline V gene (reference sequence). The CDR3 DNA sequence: TGTGCCAGCAGCCGCATGACAGGGTTTAACACCGGGGAGCTGTTTTTT. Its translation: CASSRMTGFNTGELFF.

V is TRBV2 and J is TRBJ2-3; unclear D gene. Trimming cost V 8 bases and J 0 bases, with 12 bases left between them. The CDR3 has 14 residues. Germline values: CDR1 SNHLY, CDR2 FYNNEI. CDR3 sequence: CASAFDISTDTQYF. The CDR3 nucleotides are TGTGCCAGCGCATTTGACATTAGCACAGATACGCAGTATTTT.

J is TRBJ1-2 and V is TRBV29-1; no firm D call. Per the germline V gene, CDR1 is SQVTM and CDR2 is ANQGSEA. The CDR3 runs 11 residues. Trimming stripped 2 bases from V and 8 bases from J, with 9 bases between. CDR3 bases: TGCAGCGTTGAAAAAGCCGGGGGCTACACCTTC. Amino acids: CSVEKAGGYTF.

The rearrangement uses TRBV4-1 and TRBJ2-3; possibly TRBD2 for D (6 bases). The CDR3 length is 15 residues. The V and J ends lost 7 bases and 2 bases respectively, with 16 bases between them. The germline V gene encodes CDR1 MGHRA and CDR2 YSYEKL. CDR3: CASNRGGIVTDTQYF. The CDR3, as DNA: TGCGCCAGCAACCGGGGCGGGATCGTCACAGATACGCAGTATTTT.

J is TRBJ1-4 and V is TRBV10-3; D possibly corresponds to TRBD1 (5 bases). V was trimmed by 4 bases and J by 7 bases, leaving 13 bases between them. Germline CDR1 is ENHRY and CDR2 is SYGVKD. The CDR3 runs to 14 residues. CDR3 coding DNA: TGTGCCATCAGTGCGGGGGGAGGAGGTGAAAAACTGTTTTTT. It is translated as CAISAGGGGEKLFF.

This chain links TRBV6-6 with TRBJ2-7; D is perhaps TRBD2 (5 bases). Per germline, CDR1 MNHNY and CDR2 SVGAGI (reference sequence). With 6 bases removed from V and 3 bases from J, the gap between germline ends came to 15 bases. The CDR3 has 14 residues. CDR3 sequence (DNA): TGTGCCAGCAGCCGCCCGGAGGAAGGCTACGAGCAGTACTTC. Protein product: CASSRPEEGYEQYF.

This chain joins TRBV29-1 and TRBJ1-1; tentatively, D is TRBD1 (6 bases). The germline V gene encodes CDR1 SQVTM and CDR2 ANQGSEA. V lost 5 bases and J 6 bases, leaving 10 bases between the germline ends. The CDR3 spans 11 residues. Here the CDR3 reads CSVQGRAEAFF. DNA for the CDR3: TGCAGCGTTCAGGGGAGAGCTGAAGCTTTCTTT.

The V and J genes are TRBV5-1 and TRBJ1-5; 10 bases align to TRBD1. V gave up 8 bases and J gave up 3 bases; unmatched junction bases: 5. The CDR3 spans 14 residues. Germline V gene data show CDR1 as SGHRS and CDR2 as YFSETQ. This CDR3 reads CARRDRGSNQPQHF. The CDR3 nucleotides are TGCGCCAGAAGGGACAGGGGATCCAATCAGCCCCAGCATTTT. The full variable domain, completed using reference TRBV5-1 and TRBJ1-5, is KAGVTQTPRYLIKTRGQQVTLSCSPISGHRSVSWYQQTPGQGLQFLFEYFSETQRNKGNFPGRFSGRQFSNSRSEMNVSTLELGDSALYLCARRDRGSNQPQHFGDGTRLSIL.

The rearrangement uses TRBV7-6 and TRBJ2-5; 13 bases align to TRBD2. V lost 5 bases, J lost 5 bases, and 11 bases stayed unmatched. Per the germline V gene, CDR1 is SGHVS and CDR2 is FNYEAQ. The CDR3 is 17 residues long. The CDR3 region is CASSPGTSGMPRETQYF. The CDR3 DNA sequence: TGTGCCAGCAGCCCCGGGACTAGCGGGATGCCCCGGGAGACCCAGTACTTC.